The 4 T cell receptor beta chains below come from one sample, sequenced in a study of shared clonotypes between healthy human individuals. Clones were read by immunoSEQ multiplex PCR, and TCRdb kept only the in-frame ones, dropping some. The sample contains around 500,000 clones, over 75% of which appear only once. Sample: PBMCs. These receptors were taken from a woman in her thirties or forties in good health. Some clones in this sample may be carry-over from other donors' samples.

V gene TRBV28 combines with J gene TRBJ2-7; 7 bases map to TRBD1. J gave up 3 bases and V 7 bases, and 12 bases lay outside the gene matches. The germline V gene encodes CDR1 MDHEN and CDR2 SYDVKM. CDR3 length: 15 residues. CDR3 coding DNA: TGTGCCAGCATGCCGGGTGGACAGGATGGCTACGAGCAGTACTTC. It is translated as CASMPGGQDGYEQYF.

V is TRBV28 and J is TRBJ2-5; TRBD1 might be the D (6 bases). Between the trimmed V and J ends, which lost 8 bases and 3 bases, there was a span of 7 bases. This CDR3 is 11 amino acids long. Per the germline V gene, CDR1 is MDHEN and CDR2 is SYDVKM. This CDR3 is CASQGKETQYF. DNA for the CDR3: TGTGCCAGCCAGGGGAAAGAGACCCAGTACTTC.

DNA for the CDR3: TGTGCCAGCACCATGGGCGGAGCCCTAGCCTACGAGCAGTACTTC. Protein sequence: CASTMGGALAYEQYF. The chain combines TRBV7-8 with TRBJ2-7; D remains unclear. CDR3 length equals 15 residues. V lost 7 bases to trimming and J lost 2 bases, with 18 bases between them. CDR1 is SGHVS, CDR2 FQNEAQ, per germline.

The V and J genes are TRBV2 and TRBJ1-2; possibly TRBD1 for D (5 bases). This CDR3 is built from 11 residues. Looked up from germline, CDR1 is SNHLY and CDR2 is FYNNEI. V lost 7 bases, J lost 10 bases, and 13 bases lay in between. This CDR3 is CASKIQGAYTF. The CDR3 DNA follows: TGTGCCAGCAAGATCCAGGGAGCCTACACCTTC.